The rows below give T cell receptor beta chains drawn from one sample of a study of T-cell memory formation after mild COVID-19. A single record per CDR3 protein comes from TCRdb applying MiXCR to the 5' RACE reads. The data show about 240,000 distinct CDR3 sequences, approximately 10% seen once. Sequencing was done on a sample of PBMCs or a T cell subset sorted from them (not recorded which). The receptors were gathered from a man between 18 and 35 years old who had mild COVID-19 (a few samples of this study predate the infection). Cell type and time point are not known. CDR3s include the opening cysteine and the closing phenylalanine or tryptophan. A D gene is named only where the DNA matches it firmly. Expanded clones get a size class; other rows say once, few or many, or leave the size out.

V gene: TRBV24-1; clone size: NA; D gene: NA; J gene: TRBJ2-2; CDR3 protein: CATSASGTINTGELFF; CDR3 DNA: TGTGCCACCAGTGCCTCCGGGACAATCAACACCGGGGAGCTGTTTTTT
V gene: TRBV7-2; clone size: few; D gene: NA; J gene: TRBJ1-1; CDR3 protein: CASSLVAGVSTEAFF; CDR3 DNA: TGTGCCAGCAGCTTAGTGGCAGGGGTGTCGACTGAAGCTTTCTTT
V gene: TRBV6-5; clone size: NA; D gene: NA; J gene: TRBJ1-1; CDR3 protein: CASSTPQGNTEAFF; CDR3 DNA: TGTGCCAGCAGTACCCCACAGGGGAACACTGAAGCTTTCTTT
V gene: TRBV20-1; clone size: few; D gene: TRBD2; J gene: TRBJ2-7; CDR3 protein: CSVPSGGTSYEQYF; CDR3 DNA: TGCAGTGTTCCCAGCGGGGGAACCTCCTACGAGCAGTACTTC
V gene: TRBV3-1; clone size: NA; D gene: NA; J gene: TRBJ1-2; CDR3 protein: CASSQENRYYGYTF; CDR3 DNA: TGTGCCAGCAGCCAAGAGAACAGATACTATGGCTACACCTTC
V gene: TRBV12-3/TRBV12-4; clone size: NA; D gene: NA; J gene: TRBJ1-5; CDR3 protein: CASSFAGNQPQHF; CDR3 DNA: TGTGCCAGCAGTTTCGCAGGAAATCAGCCCCAGCATTTT
V gene: TRBV7-2; clone size: NA; D gene: TRBD1; J gene: TRBJ1-6; CDR3 protein: CASSFGGDRVRTYNSPLHF; CDR3 DNA: TGTGCCAGCAGCTTTGGTGGGGACAGGGTGAGAACCTATAATTCACCCCTCCACTTT
V gene: TRBV6-5; clone size: NA; D gene: NA; J gene: TRBJ1-1; CDR3 protein: CASSYGLGGEAFF; CDR3 DNA: TGTGCCAGCAGTTATGGGCTTGGGGGTGAAGCTTTCTTT
V gene: TRBV7-9; clone size: few; D gene: NA; J gene: TRBJ1-1; CDR3 protein: CASSQDGGHTEAFF; CDR3 DNA: TGTGCCAGCAGCCAAGACGGTGGACACACTGAAGCTTTCTTT
V gene: TRBV7-2; clone size: many; D gene: NA; J gene: TRBJ2-1; CDR3 protein: CASSLVGEQFF; CDR3 DNA: TGTGCCAGCAGCTTAGTTGGAGAGCAGTTCTTC
V gene: TRBV10-3; clone size: few; D gene: TRBD1; J gene: TRBJ1-2; CDR3 protein: CAISIRDREGGYTF; CDR3 DNA: TGTGCCATCAGTATCCGGGACAGGGAGGGTGGCTACACCTTC
V gene: TRBV7-3; clone size: few; D gene: NA; J gene: TRBJ2-1; CDR3 protein: CASSFVPGAYNEQFF; CDR3 DNA: TGTGCCAGCAGCTTCGTACCGGGGGCCTACAATGAGCAGTTCTTC
V gene: TRBV24-1; clone size: many; D gene: NA; J gene: TRBJ2-5; CDR3 protein: CATSDWEETQYF; CDR3 DNA: TGTGCCACTTCGGATTGGGAAGAGACCCAGTACTTC
V gene: TRBV9; clone size: few; D gene: NA; J gene: TRBJ2-6; CDR3 protein: CASSVAGAGPGANVLTF; CDR3 DNA: TGTGCCAGCAGCGTAGCCGGCGCAGGGCCTGGGGCCAACGTCCTGACTTTC
V gene: TRBV7-3; clone size: NA; D gene: TRBD1; J gene: TRBJ2-1; CDR3 protein: CASSLIFGQGRNEQFF; CDR3 DNA: TGTGCCAGCAGCTTAATATTCGGACAGGGGCGAAATGAGCAGTTCTTC
V gene: TRBV20-1; clone size: many; D gene: NA; J gene: TRBJ2-4; CDR3 protein: CSARDQKQRNIQYF; CDR3 DNA: TGCAGTGCTAGAGATCAAAAACAGAGAAACATTCAGTACTTC
V gene: TRBV7-2; clone size: few; D gene: TRBD2; J gene: TRBJ2-5; CDR3 protein: CASLSQRGGQETQYF; CDR3 DNA: TGTGCCAGCTTGAGTCAGCGGGGGGGGCAAGAGACCCAGTACTTC
V gene: TRBV10-3; clone size: few; D gene: TRBD1; J gene: TRBJ2-7; CDR3 protein: CAISDGQGAYEQYF; CDR3 DNA: TGTGCCATCAGTGACGGACAGGGGGCCTACGAGCAGTACTTC
V gene: TRBV7-8; clone size: many; D gene: TRBD2; J gene: TRBJ2-2; CDR3 protein: CASRVAGGNTGELFF; CDR3 DNA: TGTGCCAGCAGAGTAGCGGGGGGGAACACCGGGGAGCTGTTTTTT
V gene: TRBV7-2; clone size: NA; D gene: TRBD1; J gene: TRBJ2-1; CDR3 protein: CASSQRQGKFF; CDR3 DNA: TGTGCCAGCAGCCAGAGACAGGGCAAGTTCTTC
V gene: TRBV7-9; clone size: many; D gene: TRBD1; J gene: TRBJ2-1; CDR3 protein: CASSLVGQGGPEQFF; CDR3 DNA: TGTGCCAGCAGCTTAGTGGGACAGGGGGGCCCAGAGCAGTTCTTC
V gene: TRBV27; clone size: few; D gene: NA; J gene: TRBJ2-3; CDR3 protein: CASSHSLLDTQYF; CDR3 DNA: TGTGCCAGCAGTCACTCGCTCCTGGATACGCAGTATTTT
V gene: TRBV24-1; clone size: NA; D gene: NA; J gene: TRBJ1-2; CDR3 protein: CATSDSEGLGYTF; CDR3 DNA: TGTGCCACCAGTGACAGCGAGGGTCTAGGCTACACCTTC
V gene: TRBV5-1; clone size: NA; D gene: TRBD1; J gene: TRBJ1-2; CDR3 protein: CASSGSTGQGRNGYTF; CDR3 DNA: TGCGCCAGCAGCGGGAGTACGGGACAGGGAAGGAATGGCTACACCTTC
V gene: TRBV30; clone size: NA; D gene: TRBD1; J gene: TRBJ2-1; CDR3 protein: CAWRGDQGAAHNEQFF; CDR3 DNA: TGTGCCTGGAGAGGGGATCAGGGGGCGGCACACAATGAGCAGTTCTTC
V gene: TRBV19; clone size: few; D gene: NA; J gene: TRBJ2-3; CDR3 protein: CASSIWGSGDTQYF; CDR3 DNA: TGTGCCAGTAGTATATGGGGGTCTGGAGATACGCAGTATTTT
V gene: TRBV6-2/TRBV6-3; clone size: NA; D gene: TRBD1; J gene: TRBJ2-4; CDR3 protein: CASSPIEGAGDIQYF; CDR3 DNA: TGTGCCAGCAGTCCAATAGAGGGGGCGGGTGACATTCAGTACTTC
V gene: TRBV5-1; clone size: NA; D gene: NA; J gene: TRBJ1-1; CDR3 protein: CASRDLMNTEAFF; CDR3 DNA: TGCGCCAGCAGGGATCTCATGAACACTGAAGCTTTCTTT
V gene: TRBV7-2; clone size: NA; D gene: NA; J gene: TRBJ1-2; CDR3 protein: CASSLEPPNGYTF; CDR3 DNA: TGTGCCAGCAGCTTGGAACCACCCAATGGCTACACCTTC
V gene: TRBV5-1; clone size: NA; D gene: NA; J gene: TRBJ2-3; CDR3 protein: CAVGGSSTDTQYF; CDR3 DNA: TGCGCCGTAGGGGGAAGCAGCACAGATACGCAGTATTTT
V gene: TRBV5-1; clone size: few; D gene: NA; J gene: TRBJ2-1; CDR3 protein: CASSEASAGNEQFF; CDR3 DNA: TGCGCCAGCAGCGAGGCTTCGGCGGGGAATGAGCAGTTCTTC
V gene: TRBV6-2/TRBV6-3; clone size: few; D gene: NA; J gene: TRBJ2-2; CDR3 protein: CASSYSATTGELFF; CDR3 DNA: TGTGCCAGCAGTTACAGTGCTACCACCGGGGAGCTGTTTTTT
V gene: TRBV18; clone size: NA; D gene: NA; J gene: TRBJ1-1; CDR3 protein: CASSLTDNTEAFF; CDR3 DNA: TGTGCCAGCTCCCTGACAGACAACACTGAAGCTTTCTTT
V gene: TRBV18; clone size: many; D gene: TRBD2; J gene: TRBJ2-5; CDR3 protein: CASSPKAYVVAGKETQYF; CDR3 DNA: TGTGCCAGCTCACCGAAGGCCTACGTGGTAGCGGGGAAAGAGACCCAGTACTTC
V gene: TRBV4-3; clone size: NA; D gene: NA; J gene: TRBJ2-5; CDR3 protein: CASSKGVFQETQYF; CDR3 DNA: TGCGCCAGCAGTAAGGGTGTTTTTCAGGAGACCCAGTACTTC
V gene: TRBV7-2; clone size: many; D gene: NA; J gene: TRBJ1-5; CDR3 protein: CASSLGQANQPQHF; CDR3 DNA: TGTGCCAGCAGCTTAGGACAGGCCAATCAGCCCCAGCATTTT
V gene: TRBV12-3/TRBV12-4; clone size: many; D gene: TRBD1; J gene: TRBJ2-2; CDR3 protein: CASRGQGRTGELFF; CDR3 DNA: TGTGCCAGCAGAGGACAGGGGCGAACCGGGGAGCTGTTTTTT
V gene: TRBV19; clone size: NA; D gene: TRBD2; J gene: TRBJ2-1; CDR3 protein: CASNSILAGTYNEQFF; CDR3 DNA: TGTGCCAGTAACTCGATACTAGCGGGGACCTACAATGAGCAGTTCTTC
V gene: TRBV20-1; clone size: NA; D gene: NA; J gene: TRBJ2-5; CDR3 protein: CSARQGLVVQETQYF; CDR3 DNA: TGCAGTGCTAGACAGGGTCTAGTTGTCCAAGAGACCCAGTACTTC